These 7 T cell receptor beta chains originate from one sample sequenced in a study of cytomegalovirus exposure and HLA in healthy donors. The PCR made use of 60 Vbeta and 13 Jbeta primers. Data came from immunoSEQ multiplex PCR; TCRdb stores just in-frame clones and leaves some out. Of 65,000 or so clones detected, approximately 60% appear once; the ten largest clones hold 2.8%. Sequencing used PBMCs. The receptor source for this set is a man younger than 45 in good health and CMV-seronegative.

The chain employs TRBV7-8 and TRBJ1-5; unclear D gene. CDR1 SGHVS and CDR2 FQNEAQ come from the germline V gene. The CDR3 runs 12 residues. V was clipped by 8 bases and J by 1 base, with 6 bases between them. This chain's CDR3 is CASGESNQPQHF. CDR3 bases: TGTGCCAGCGGGGAGAGCAATCAGCCCCAGCATTTT.

The chain employs TRBV2 and TRBJ1-2, with 10 bases aligning to TRBD1. The V gene's germline CDR1 is SNHLY and CDR2 FYNNEI. The CDR3 consists of 16 residues. With V trimmed by 8 bases and J by 6 bases, 15 bases remained unmatched. The CDR3, as DNA: TGTGCCAGCGTTTGGGATTCTGGACAGGGGGAGGATGGCTACACCTTC. Translation gives CASVWDSGQGEDGYTF.

The chain carries TRBV5-1 and TRBJ1-1; D uncertain. CDR3 length: 16 amino acids. Germline values: CDR1 SGHRS, CDR2 YFSETQ. V gave up 0 bases and J gave up 0 bases, with 12 bases separating them. The CDR3 reads CASSLASGYMNTEAFF. CDR3 nucleotides: TGCGCCAGCAGCTTGGCCTCAGGATACATGAACACTGAAGCTTTCTTT. Full variable domain (outside the CDR3, taken from reference TRBV5-1 and TRBJ1-1): KAGVTQTPRYLIKTRGQQVTLSCSPISGHRSVSWYQQTPGQGLQFLFEYFSETQRNKGNFPGRFSGRQFSNSRSEMNVSTLELGDSALYLCASSLASGYMNTEAFFGQGTRLTVV.

This clone was observed a single time. The V gene is TRBV6-1, the J gene TRBJ2-5; possibly TRBD2 for D (6 bases). Germline CDR1 and CDR2: MNHNS and SASEGT. The length of the CDR3 is 14 residues. Between the trimmed V and J ends, which lost 1 base and 5 bases, there was a span of 11 bases. CDR3 in DNA: TGTGCCAGCAGTGAAGGGAGGGGTAGGGAGACCCAGTACTTC. This codes for CASSEGRGRETQYF.

This clone has only a few counts. The J gene is TRBJ2-1, the V gene TRBV2, with 11 bases aligning to TRBD2. Germline assignment: CDR1 SNHLY and CDR2 FYNNEI. V gave up 6 bases and J gave up 4 bases; unmatched junction bases: 5. CDR3 length equals 15 residues. This chain's CDR3 is CASRRSGGAYNEQFF. In nucleotides, the CDR3 is TGTGCCAGCAGGCGTAGCGGGGGGGCGTACAATGAGCAGTTCTTC.

This rearrangement joins TRBV7-9 to TRBJ1-2, with no clear D. V dropped 6 bases and J dropped 5 bases, with 16 bases sitting between them. The CDR3 extends over 14 amino acids. Germline loops: CDR1 SEHNR, CDR2 FQNEAQ (reference sequence). The CDR3 reads CASSLALAVYGYTF. The CDR3 DNA reads as TGTGCCAGCAGTCTAGCATTGGCGGTATATGGCTACACCTTC. The whole variable domain, filled in from reference TRBV7-9 and TRBJ1-2, reads DTGVSQNPRHKITKRGQNVTFRCDPISEHNRLYWYRQTLGQGPEFLTYFQNEAQLEKSRLLSDRFSAERPKGSFSTLEIQRTEQGDSAMYLCASSLALAVYGYTFGSGTRLTVV.

The chain carries TRBV6-5 and TRBJ1-4; 8 bases match TRBD1. V was clipped by 3 bases and J by 8 bases; unmatched bases: 8. The CDR3 length is 15 residues. CDR1 is MNHEY and CDR2 is SVGAGI in the germline V gene. The CDR3 loop reads CASSYGTGEGEKLFF. The CDR3 nucleotides are TGTGCCAGCAGTTATGGGACAGGCGAGGGCGAAAAACTGTTTTTT.